Shown below are 13 T cell receptor beta chains from a single sample sequenced in a study of blood T cell repertoires in COVID-19. The repertoire was sequenced with immunoSEQ multiplex PCR; TCRdb's copy has only in-frame clones and lacks some. The sample records about 75,000 clones, around 90% being singletons. Sequencing was done on a sample of peripheral blood. The source of these receptors is a human donor in a cohort sampled during active COVID-19.

This sequence joins TRBV7-2 and TRBJ1-4, with 7 bases fitting TRBD1. Unmatched junction bases numbered 5, after V lost 1 base and J lost 0 bases. In germline, CDR1 is SGHTA, CDR2 FQGNSA. CDR3 length equals 17 residues. The CDR3 DNA reads as TGTGCCAGCAGCTTAGTGGGGACAGATACAACTAATGAAAAACTGTTTTTT. Protein product: CASSLVGTDTTNEKLFF.

The chain employs TRBV5-4 and TRBJ2-2, with 8 bases matching TRBD2. V lost 3 bases, J lost 1 base, and 5 bases stayed unmatched. CDR3 length equals 16 residues. From germline, CDR1 is SGHNT and CDR2 YYREEE (reference sequence). This CDR3 is CASSSSGSKNTGELFF. CDR3 in DNA: TGTGCCAGCAGCTCGAGCGGGAGTAAGAACACCGGGGAGCTGTTTTTT.

The chain employs TRBV4-3 and TRBJ2-7; 8 bases agree with TRBD2. This CDR3 has 17 amino acids. The junction had 11 bases not matched to a gene; V was cut back by 1 base and J by 3 bases. CDR1 and CDR2 (germline): LGHNA, YSLEER. Written as DNA, the CDR3 is TGCGCCAGCAGCCAAGGAGCAACAGCGGGGGTTTTCTACGAGCAGTACTTC. This sequence encodes CASSQGATAGVFYEQYF.

This clone was observed a few times. The J gene is TRBJ2-7, the V gene TRBV11-2, with TRBD2 matching over 11 bases. This CDR3 has 18 residues. The trim removed 4 bases at V and 3 bases at J, leaving 14 bases unmatched. CDR1 SGHAT and CDR2 FQNNGV come from the germline V gene. DNA of the CDR3: TGTGCCAGCAGCTCTAACAGAATTAGCGGGAGGGCCTACTACGAGCAGTACTTC. This encodes CASSSNRISGRAYYEQYF.

This chain connects TRBV19 to TRBJ2-5; maybe TRBD1 (5 bases). The CDR3 runs to 13 residues. V was pared by 4 bases and J by 4 bases, with 10 bases between. The V gene's germline CDR1 is LNHDA and CDR2 SQIVND (reference sequence). CDR3 protein: CASSKNGAETQYF. The CDR3 nucleotides are TGTGCCAGTAGTAAAAATGGGGCAGAGACCCAGTACTTC.

This chain joins TRBV7-2 and TRBJ2-1, with D perhaps matching TRBD1 (5 bases). The ends were cut back, 4 bases at V and 4 bases at J, with 14 bases in the middle. The CDR3 has 15 amino acids. CDR1 and CDR2 from the germline V gene are SGHTA and FQGNSA. The CDR3 sequence: CASSSGLKDYNEQFF. The CDR3 coding sequence is TGTGCCAGCAGCTCAGGGTTGAAGGATTACAATGAGCAGTTCTTC.

J is TRBJ2-3 and V is TRBV5-1; 8 bases are a match to TRBD2. This CDR3 has 15 residues. The germline V gene encodes CDR1 SGHRS and CDR2 YFSETQ. With V trimmed by 0 bases and J by 5 bases, 5 bases remained unmatched. CDR3 sequence: CASSLEGTRVDTQYF. In DNA form, the CDR3 reads TGCGCCAGCAGCTTGGAAGGGACTAGGGTAGATACGCAGTATTTT.

V usage is TRBV6-2 or TRBV6-3 and J usage is TRBJ1-5, with D hard to call. This CDR3 is built from 12 residues. The V gene lost 1 base and the J gene lost 10 bases, with 8 bases spanning the gap. CDR1 MNHEY and CDR2 SVGEGT come from the germline V gene. This chain's CDR3 is CASSYWSGPQHF. The CDR3, as DNA: TGTGCCAGCAGTTACTGGTCAGGTCCCCAGCATTTT.

V gene TRBV20-1 combines with J gene TRBJ2-7; a weak D match, TRBD1 (5 bases). The CDR3 runs 16 residues. The germline V gene has CDR1 DFQATT and CDR2 SNEGSKA (reference sequence). Trimming removed 3 bases at V and 2 bases at J, with 20 bases between. The CDR3 is CSASSLGPGWPYEQYF. CDR3 sequence (DNA): TGCAGTGCTAGTAGTTTGGGGCCAGGGTGGCCCTACGAGCAGTACTTC.

This sequence joins TRBV6-2 or TRBV6-3 and TRBJ2-3, with D perhaps TRBD1 (6 bases). V was trimmed by 5 bases and J by 4 bases, leaving 19 bases between them. The CDR3 has 16 amino acids. Germline values: CDR1 MNHEY, CDR2 SVGEGT. The CDR3, as DNA: TGTGCCAGCAGTCCCTCCCAGGGGCCAGAGGCAGATACGCAGTATTTT. Amino acid sequence: CASSPSQGPEADTQYF.

The rearrangement uses TRBV27 and TRBJ2-3, with TRBD1 as a possible D gene (5 bases). Germline V gene data show CDR1 as MNHEY and CDR2 as SMNVEV (reference sequence). This CDR3 is built from 17 residues. The V gene lost 0 bases and the J gene lost 2 bases, with 15 bases spanning the gap. The CDR3 nucleotides are TGTGCCAGCAGTTTATCCAGCCCGTACAGGTACACAGATACGCAGTATTTT. Protein sequence: CASSLSSPYRYTDTQYF.

V is TRBV3-1 (or the pseudogene TRBV3-2) and J is TRBJ1-1; TRBD1 agrees at 9 bases. The CDR3 has 17 amino acids. V lost 4 bases to trimming and J lost 4 bases; unmatched junction nucleotides: 13. Germline CDR1 LGHDT, CDR2 YNNKEL (reference sequence). The CDR3: CASSPGQGFGLATEAFF. The CDR3 region has the DNA TGTGCCAGCAGCCCGGGACAGGGCTTTGGCCTGGCCACTGAAGCTTTCTTT.

The chain joins TRBV6-5 to TRBJ1-6, with 9 bases lining up with TRBD1. This CDR3 has 15 residues. Trimming at V came to 4 bases and at J to 6 bases, leaving 4 bases not matched to a gene. Germline CDR1 reads MNHEY; CDR2 reads SVGAGI. The CDR3 sequence is CASSSQDRGNSPLHF. DNA of the CDR3: TGTGCCAGCAGTTCCCAGGACAGGGGTAATTCACCCCTCCACTTT.